This T cell receptor (beta chain) is drawn from a study of identical twins. Findings and limits, study-wide: Models underestimated how often monozygotic twins shared out-of-frame TCR alpha. Out-of-frame alpha sequences common to twins were enriched for low generation probability. In drawing conclusions, the study used cross-sectional statistical analysis and did not follow the same donors.

Template switching, a step in the protocol, added a universal primer site, and cDNA carried unique molecular identifiers. TCRdb reprocessed the 5' RACE reads with MiXCR, giving one entry per CDR3 protein. The table records roughly 230,000 distinct CDR3 sequences, about 8% of them present only once. This clonotype was counted a few times. Its antigen is as yet unknown. The CDR3 runs 13 residues. The V and J ends lost 4 bases and 4 bases, in that order; junction bases with no gene match: 0. Germline CDR1 MNHEY, CDR2 SMNVEV (reference sequence). These data are also associated with another study on yellow fever vaccine responses in identical twins.

This chain connects TRBV27 to TRBJ2-2; 7 nucleotides match TRBD1. The source is a woman aged 18-30 years in good health. Input material: CD8+ T cells sorted from blood. The CDR3 DNA reads as TGTGCCAGCAGTTGGGACAGCACCGGGGAGCTGTTTTTT. This translates into CASSWDSTGELFF.